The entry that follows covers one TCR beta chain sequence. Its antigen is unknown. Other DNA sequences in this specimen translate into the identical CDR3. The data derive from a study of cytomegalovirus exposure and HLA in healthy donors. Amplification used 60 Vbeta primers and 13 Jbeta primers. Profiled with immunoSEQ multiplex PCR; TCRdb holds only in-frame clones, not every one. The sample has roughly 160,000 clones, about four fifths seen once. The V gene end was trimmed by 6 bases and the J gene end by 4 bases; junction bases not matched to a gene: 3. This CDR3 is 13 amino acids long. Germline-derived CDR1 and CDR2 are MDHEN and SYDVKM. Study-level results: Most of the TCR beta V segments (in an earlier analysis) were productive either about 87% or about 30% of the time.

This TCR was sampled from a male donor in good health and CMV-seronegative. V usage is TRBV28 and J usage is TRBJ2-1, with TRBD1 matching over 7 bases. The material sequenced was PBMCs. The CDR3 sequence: CASSYRGYNEQFF. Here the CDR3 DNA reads TGTGCCAGCAGCTACAGGGGTTACAATGAGCAGTTCTTC.